Below, 21 T cell receptor beta chains from the same sample are listed, as sequenced in a study of T-cell memory formation after mild COVID-19. One entry per CDR3 protein, called by TCRdb with MiXCR from the 5' RACE reads. The data contain 270,000 or so distinct CDR3 sequences, approximately 18% of them singletons. The specimen was PBMCs or a T cell subset sorted from them (not recorded which). These receptors came from a man younger than 35 who had mild COVID-19 (a few samples of this study predate the infection). Cell type and time point are not known.

This CDR3 reads CASSLVSISLGNTIYF. For the CDR3, the DNA is TGTGCCAGCAGCTTGGTATCGATAAGCCTCGGAAACACCATATATTTT. V is TRBV5-6 and J is TRBJ1-3, with D unresolved. Germline V lookup: CDR1 SGHDT, CDR2 YYEEEE. V dropped 0 bases and J dropped 4 bases, with 14 bases sitting between them. CDR3 size: 16 residues.

This clonotype was detected only a few times. J is TRBJ2-7 and V is TRBV2; TRBD2 might be the D (6 bases). The CDR3 runs to 11 residues. Germline assignment: CDR1 SNHLY and CDR2 FYNNEI. The V end lost 8 bases, the J end lost 6 bases, and 11 bases lay between the germline ends. Written as DNA, the CDR3 is TGTGCCAGCGGGGGAGCGGGCGAGCAGTACGTC. Encoded protein: CASGGAGEQYV.

This clonotype was seen a handful of times. The rearrangement joins TRBV7-9 to TRBJ2-3; D is perhaps TRBD2 (6 bases). Germline V lookup: CDR1 SEHNR, CDR2 FQNEAQ (reference sequence). The CDR3 loop spans 16 amino acids. The V end lost 5 bases, the J end lost 5 bases, and 20 bases lay between the germline ends. CDR3 sequence: CASSPSFVGLQDTQYF. The CDR3 DNA reads TGTGCCAGCAGCCCTAGCTTCGTGGGACTCCAAGATACGCAGTATTTT.

In this sample, this clonotype turned up many times. The rearrangement links TRBV7-9 to TRBJ2-1, with D perhaps assigned TRBD1 or TRBD2 (5 bases each). The CDR3 totals 10 residues. Looked up from germline, CDR1 is SEHNR and CDR2 is FQNEAQ (reference sequence). V was trimmed by 8 bases and J by 9 bases, leaving 8 bases between them. Here the CDR3 DNA reads TGTGCCAGCGAGGGGATTGAGCAGTTCTTC. This translates into CASEGIEQFF.

V is TRBV5-1 and J is TRBJ2-4; maybe TRBD1 (6 bases). Trimming took off 4 bases at V and 6 bases at J, with 26 bases between the two ends. This CDR3 region has 18 residues. The V gene's germline CDR1 is SGHRS and CDR2 YFSETQ. CDR3 DNA sequence: TGCGCCAGCAGCCTTGGGACGATGACACCCCGAGGGGGAAACATTCAGTACTTC. It translates to CASSLGTMTPRGGNIQYF. The full variable domain, rest sourced from reference TRBV5-1 and TRBJ2-4, is KAGVTQTPRYLIKTRGQQVTLSCSPISGHRSVSWYQQTPGQGLQFLFEYFSETQRNKGNFPGRFSGRQFSNSRSEMNVSTLELGDSALYLCASSLGTMTPRGGNIQYFGAGTRLSVL.

This chain joins TRBV4-1 and TRBJ1-1, with D hard to call. From germline, CDR1 is MGHRA and CDR2 YSYEKL. This CDR3 comprises 16 residues. V shed 6 bases and J shed 0 bases, with 17 bases lying between them. CDR3 coding DNA: TGCGCCAGCAGGCATGCCGTTTTAGACATGAACACTGAAGCTTTCTTT. It yields the protein CASRHAVLDMNTEAFF.

This clonotype was seen more than once but under ten times. The chain uses TRBV2 and TRBJ2-3; 7 bases align to TRBD2. Trimming took 8 bases from V and 0 from J; bases not matched to a gene: 8. The CDR3 runs 15 residues. CDR1 is SNHLY, CDR2 FYNNEI, per germline. The CDR3 protein is CASGQERESTDTQYF. CDR3 sequence (DNA): TGTGCCAGCGGGCAGGAGCGGGAAAGCACAGATACGCAGTATTTT.

The rearrangement joins TRBV9 to TRBJ2-7, with D tentatively TRBD1 (6 bases). V lost 3 bases to trimming and J lost 2 bases, with 12 bases between them. The CDR3 totals 14 residues. The germline CDR1 and CDR2 sequences are SGDLS and YYNGEE. As DNA, the CDR3 is TGTGCCAGCAGCGACAGGGCCTACCCCTACGAGCAGTACTTC. Its translation is CASSDRAYPYEQYF.

This clonotype was counted between two and nine times. The chain carries TRBV19 and TRBJ2-7, with D possibly being TRBD1 (6 bases). The germline V gene encodes CDR1 LNHDA and CDR2 SQIVND (reference sequence). The CDR3 sequence is 13 residues long. The V end lost 3 bases, the J end lost 9 bases, and 15 bases lay between the germline ends. This chain's CDR3 is CASSMAAGEWQYV. In nucleotides, the CDR3 is TGTGCCAGTAGTATGGCGGCAGGGGAGTGGCAGTACGTC.

This clonotype was seen repeatedly, ten times or more. The chain uses TRBV2 and TRBJ2-7; no firm D call. Germline loops: CDR1 SNHLY, CDR2 FYNNEI. The length of the CDR3 is 13 residues. V shed 10 bases and J shed 0 bases, with 13 bases lying between them. CDR3 residues: CATTLTDSYEQYF. The CDR3 DNA follows: TGTGCCACTACCCTGACTGACTCCTACGAGCAGTACTTC.

This rearrangement joins TRBV6-6 to TRBJ1-2, with TRBD1 as a possible D gene (5 bases). With 4 bases removed from V and 4 bases from J, the gap between germline ends came to 16 bases. CDR1 is MNHNY and CDR2 is SVGAGI in the germline V gene (reference sequence). The CDR3 is 15 residues long. CDR3 region: CASSSVQGRVYGYTF. CDR3 nucleotides: TGTGCCAGCAGTTCCGTGCAGGGTCGCGTCTATGGCTACACCTTC.

The chain combines TRBV21-1 with TRBJ2-7; TRBD1 was called by the table and not checked on the DNA. TRBV21-1 counts as a pseudogene. The CDR3 runs to 14 residues. DNA of the CDR3: TGTGCCAGCAGCAAAGGGACAGGGGTCTACGAGCAGTACGTC. This encodes CASSKGTGVYEQYV.

Note on this clonotype: One end of the junction varies from germline; a read error may be responsible. V is TRBV5-1 and J is TRBJ2-5; D is possibly TRBD1 (5 bases). The CDR3 is made up of 14 amino acids. CDR1 is SGHRS and CDR2 is YFSETQ in the germline V gene. The CDR3 sequence: CASSPRRVGENQYF. The CDR3 coding sequence is TGCGCCAGCAGCCCCCGCAGGGTCGGAGAGAACCAGTACTTC. Combining the CDR3 with reference TRBV5-1 and TRBJ2-5 gives the whole variable domain KAGVTQTPRYLIKTRGQQVTLSCSPISGHRSVSWYQQTPGQGLQFLFEYFSETQRNKGNFPGRFSGRQFSNSRSEMNVSTLELGDSALYLCASSPRRVGENQYFGPGTRLLVL.

This clonotype turned up a few times. This chain's CDR3 is CSAAGPRDEQYF. CDR3 nucleotide sequence: TGCAGTGCGGCAGGGCCGAGGGACGAGCAGTACTTC. J is TRBJ2-7 and V is TRBV20-1; D may correspond to TRBD1 or TRBD2 (5 bases each). V lost 6 bases to trimming and J lost 5 bases, with 14 bases between them. CDR1 is DFQATT and CDR2 is SNEGSKA in the germline V gene (reference sequence). The length of the CDR3 is 12 residues.

This rearrangement joins TRBV19 to TRBJ1-1, with TRBD1 matching over 7 bases. Germline V gene sequence: CDR1 LNHDA, CDR2 SQIVND (reference sequence). CDR3 size: 15 residues. V was pared by 5 bases and J by 1 base, with 7 bases of the junction left unmatched. DNA for the CDR3: TGTGCCAGTAGTCCGGAACAGGGGTGGAACACTGAAGCTTTCTTT. This sequence encodes CASSPEQGWNTEAFF.

The chain uses TRBV13 and TRBJ2-7; 11 bases align to TRBD1. This CDR3 comprises 14 residues. Germline lookup yields CDR1 PRHDT and CDR2 FYEKMQ (reference sequence). Trimming cost V 5 bases and J 4 bases; bases outside gene matches: 4. CDR3 in DNA: TGTGCCAGCAGCCAGGGGGACAGGGGGTACGAGCAGTACTTC. It codes for CASSQGDRGYEQYF.

This clonotype has ten or more counts. The chain couples TRBV20-1 to TRBJ1-5; D not resolved. Per germline, CDR1 DFQATT and CDR2 SNEGSKA (reference sequence). The CDR3 runs to 13 residues. The ends were cut back, 2 bases at V and 0 bases at J, with 5 bases in the middle. CDR3 loop: CSARSDSNQPQHF. For the CDR3, the DNA is TGCAGTGCTAGATCGGATAGCAATCAGCCCCAGCATTTT.

This clonotype has just a few counts. The rearrangement uses TRBV10-3 and TRBJ2-2; 7 positions agree with TRBD1. The CDR3 consists of 17 residues. The germline CDR1 and CDR2 sequences are ENHRY and SYGVKD. V lost 3 bases to trimming and J lost 1 base; unmatched junction nucleotides: 8. DNA for the CDR3: TGTGCCATCAGTGAACCATCGACAGGGTTGAACACCGGGGAGCTGTTTTTT. Translation: CAISEPSTGLNTGELFF.

The chain combines TRBV7-2 with TRBJ1-1, with D hard to call. The CDR3 runs to 12 residues. Germline lookup yields CDR1 SGHTA and CDR2 FQGNSA. The V end lost 5 bases, the J end lost 4 bases, and 8 bases lay between the germline ends. The DNA of the CDR3 is TGTGCCAGCAGCCACGATGCCACTGAAGCTTTCTTT. Its protein is CASSHDATEAFF.

CDR3 DNA: TGTGCCAGCAGTTACGGGGGGGAGACAGGGGGCGTGGAGACCCAGTACTTC. This sequence encodes CASSYGGETGGVETQYF. The J gene is TRBJ2-5, the V gene TRBV6-5; 10 bases are a match to TRBD1. Looked up from germline, CDR1 is MNHEY and CDR2 is SVGAGI. Germline trimming cut 2 bases from V and 5 bases from J; bases unmatched to any gene: 11. The CDR3 has 17 amino acids.

This clonotype has just a few counts. The chain has TRBV12-3 or TRBV12-4 and TRBJ2-1, with D tentatively TRBD1 (5 bases). V lost 5 bases and J lost 6, with 14 bases in between. This CDR3 contains 14 residues. The CDR3 region is CASSPKPRGNEQFF. DNA for the CDR3: TGTGCCAGCAGTCCCAAGCCTAGGGGCAATGAGCAGTTCTTC.